A selection of T cell receptor beta chains follows, all from one sample in a study of identical twins. TCRdb re-called the 5' RACE reads through MiXCR, storing one row per CDR3 protein. Among 540,000 or so distinct CDR3 sequences, around 20% were seen once, and the ten largest hold around 0.47%. This sample was also put to use in a study of yellow fever vaccine responses in identical twins.

The material sequenced was CD4+ T cells sorted from blood. The origin of the receptors is a woman under 30 in good health. CDR3s include the opening cysteine and the closing phenylalanine or tryptophan. A D gene is named only where the DNA matches it firmly. Expanded clones are given a class, and other clones once, few, many or no size at all.

J: TRBJ2-5; size: .; V: TRBV20-1; D: .; DNA: TGCAGTGCTAGTGCGGCCACGAACCAAGAGACCCAGTACTTC; CDR3: CSASAATNQETQYF
J: TRBJ2-1; size: .; V: TRBV27; D: TRBD2; DNA: TGTGCCAGCAGTTTCCCTAGCGGGGGGAATGAGCAGTTCTTC; CDR3: CASSFPSGGNEQFF
J: TRBJ2-5; size: .; V: TRBV4-2; D: TRBD2; DNA: TGTGCCAGCAGCCAAGGGGGTAGCGGGAGAGGTGTACTTAGCGAGACCCAGTACTTC; CDR3: CASSQGGSGRGVLSETQYF
J: TRBJ2-1; size: few; V: TRBV20-1; D: .; DNA: TGCAGTGCTCCAGAGGGTGGCAATGAGCAGTTCTTC; CDR3: CSAPEGGNEQFF
J: TRBJ2-3; size: .; V: TRBV11-2; D: .; DNA: TGTGCCAGCAGCTCCAGCATGTTGGATACGCAGTATTTT; CDR3: CASSSSMLDTQYF
J: TRBJ1-2; size: .; V: TRBV11-1; D: TRBD1; DNA: TGTGCCAGCAGCTCTCCCGGGACAGCGCCCCTCTGGGGTGGCTACACCTTC; CDR3: CASSSPGTAPLWGGYTF
J: TRBJ2-1; size: .; V: TRBV7-8; D: TRBD2; DNA: TGTGCCAGCAGAGAATTAGCGGGGGGGTCCTACAATGAGCAGTTCTTC; CDR3: CASRELAGGSYNEQFF
J: TRBJ1-4; size: few; V: TRBV7-9; D: .; DNA: TGTGCCAGCAGCTTAGTGCCTGCTGGGCGGGAAGGTGAAAAACTGTTTTTT; CDR3: CASSLVPAGREGEKLFF
J: TRBJ2-1; size: .; V: TRBV24-1; D: TRBD1; DNA: TGTGCCACCAGTGCCCGGGACAGGGGTATCAATGAGCAGTTCTTC; CDR3: CATSARDRGINEQFF
J: TRBJ2-1; size: .; V: TRBV6-1; D: TRBD2; DNA: TGTGCCAGCAGGAGACTAGCGGGGGGGAACAATGAGCAGTTCTTC; CDR3: CASRRLAGGNNEQFF
J: TRBJ2-7; size: few; V: TRBV29-1; D: TRBD1; DNA: TGCAGCGTAAGGACAGGGTACGAGCAGTACTTC; CDR3: CSVRTGYEQYF
J: TRBJ2-1; size: few; V: TRBV5-1; D: .; DNA: TGCGCCAGCAGCTGGAGCGGAGGGGTGTCCTACAATGAGCAGTTCTTC; CDR3: CASSWSGGVSYNEQFF
J: TRBJ2-3; size: few; V: TRBV2; D: .; DNA: TGTGCCAGCAGTGAACAAGGGGCTGGAACAGATACGCAGTATTTT; CDR3: CASSEQGAGTDTQYF
J: TRBJ2-1; size: few; V: TRBV6-1; D: TRBD2; DNA: TGTGCCAGCAGACCCGGGGAGGGACATGAGCAGTTCTTC; CDR3: CASRPGEGHEQFF
J: TRBJ2-1; size: .; V: TRBV20-1; D: .; DNA: TGCAGTGCTCCGCCCGGCGGGGAGTCCTACAATGAGCAGTTCTTC; CDR3: CSAPPGGESYNEQFF
J: TRBJ2-2; size: .; V: TRBV3-1; D: TRBD2; DNA: TGTGCCAGCAGCCCCAGACTAGCGGTAACCACCGGGGAGCTGTTTTTT; CDR3: CASSPRLAVTTGELFF
J: TRBJ2-4; size: many; V: TRBV5-5; D: .; DNA: TGTGCCAGCAGCTTGGACTACTTCTTAGCCAAAAACATTCAGTACTTC; CDR3: CASSLDYFLAKNIQYF
J: TRBJ2-7; size: .; V: TRBV7-8; D: TRBD1; DNA: TGTGCCAGCAGCTTAGACGGACAGGGTGGCTACGAGCAGTACTTC; CDR3: CASSLDGQGGYEQYF
J: TRBJ2-7; size: .; V: TRBV3-1; D: .; DNA: TGTGCCAGCAGCCCGCGCTCAAACTACGAGCAGTACTTC; CDR3: CASSPRSNYEQYF
J: TRBJ2-2; size: few; V: TRBV28; D: .; DNA: TGTGCCAGCAGGGGGAGAAACACCGGGGAGCTGTTTTTT; CDR3: CASRGRNTGELFF
J: TRBJ2-5; size: .; V: TRBV28; D: .; DNA: TGTGCCAGCAGACCCCGGCCTGTGGGGACCCAGTACTTC; CDR3: CASRPRPVGTQYF
J: TRBJ2-1; size: .; V: TRBV3-1; D: TRBD2; DNA: TGTGCCAGCAGCCAAGTCTCGGCGGGAGTAAACGATGAGCAGTTCTTC; CDR3: CASSQVSAGVNDEQFF
J: TRBJ2-5; size: few; V: TRBV20-1; D: TRBD2; DNA: TGCAGTGCCCCCTCCGCGGGGGGTGAGACCCAGTACTTC; CDR3: CSAPSAGGETQYF
J: TRBJ2-1; size: .; V: TRBV19; D: .; DNA: TGTGCCAGTGGTACCCCTCTGCTGGAGCAGTTCTTC; CDR3: CASGTPLLEQFF
J: TRBJ2-1; size: .; V: TRBV20-1; D: TRBD2; DNA: TGCAGTGCTAGAGGGGAGGGCAGATACAATGAGCAGTTCTTC; CDR3: CSARGEGRYNEQFF
J: TRBJ2-7; size: few; V: TRBV10-3; D: TRBD2; DNA: TGTGCCATGGCGGACGGGACTACCTCCTACGAGCAGTACTTC; CDR3: CAMADGTTSYEQYF
J: TRBJ1-1; size: .; V: TRBV5-6; D: .; DNA: TGTGCCAGCAGCTTGGCAGGAGAAGCTTTCTTT; CDR3: CASSLAGEAFF
J: TRBJ2-1; size: .; V: TRBV5-1; D: TRBD1; DNA: TGCGCCAGCAGCACACGGACAGGGTGGCATGAGCAGTTCTTC; CDR3: CASSTRTGWHEQFF
J: TRBJ2-1; size: .; V: TRBV12-3/TRBV12-4; D: TRBD2; DNA: TGTGCCAGCAGTTTGGCCGGGACTAGCGATGAGCAGTTCTTC; CDR3: CASSLAGTSDEQFF
J: TRBJ2-5; size: .; V: TRBV7-6; D: TRBD1; DNA: TGTGCCAGCAGCCGATTCCGGGACAGCCAGTACTTC; CDR3: CASSRFRDSQYF
J: TRBJ2-1; size: .; V: TRBV6-2/TRBV6-3; D: .; DNA: TGTGCCAGCAGGGTCACGGGGTCCTACAATGAGCAGTTCTTC; CDR3: CASRVTGSYNEQFF
J: TRBJ2-1; size: once; V: TRBV19; D: TRBD2; DNA: TGTGCCAGTAGTGCCCGCCGGGGAGCGGGAGACCCCTACAATGAGCAGTTCTTC; CDR3: CASSARRGAGDPYNEQFF
J: TRBJ2-4; size: .; V: TRBV10-1; D: .; DNA: TGCGCCAGCAGCCTCGGGGGCTATCCGAACATTCAGTACTTC; CDR3: CASSLGGYPNIQYF
J: TRBJ1-5; size: .; V: TRBV20-1; D: .; DNA: TGCAGTGCTACCCCGGCAGTTAGCAATCAGCCCCAGCATTTT; CDR3: CSATPAVSNQPQHF
J: TRBJ2-3; size: .; V: TRBV6-1; D: .; DNA: TGTGCCAGCACTGCGGGGCTGGCCACAGATACGCAGTATTTT; CDR3: CASTAGLATDTQYF
J: TRBJ2-7; size: .; V: TRBV9; D: .; DNA: TGTGCCAGCAGCGCCGGAACGACAGGCTACGAGCAGTACTTC; CDR3: CASSAGTTGYEQYF
J: TRBJ2-2; size: .; V: TRBV6-4; D: TRBD2; DNA: TGTGCCAGCAGTGCTTTAGCGGGAGTCGTCGGGGAGCTGTTTTTT; CDR3: CASSALAGVVGELFF
J: TRBJ2-3; size: few; V: TRBV6-2/TRBV6-3; D: .; DNA: TGTGCCAGCAGTTACGGAGTTAACACCGATACGCAGTATTTT; CDR3: CASSYGVNTDTQYF
J: TRBJ2-1; size: few; V: TRBV4-2; D: TRBD2; DNA: TGTGCCAGCAGCCAAGAGGCGGGAGGCCAGTGGGGTAGTGAGCAGTTCTTC; CDR3: CASSQEAGGQWGSEQFF
J: TRBJ2-1; size: .; V: TRBV20-1; D: TRBD2; DNA: TGCAGTGCTAGACGGGGCGGGAGGTCGAATGAGCAGTTCTTC; CDR3: CSARRGGRSNEQFF
J: TRBJ2-2; size: many; V: TRBV3-1; D: TRBD1; DNA: TGTGCCAGCAGCAACGGACAGGGCATTAACACCGGGGAGCTGTTTTTT; CDR3: CASSNGQGINTGELFF
J: TRBJ2-5; size: few; V: TRBV5-1; D: TRBD2; DNA: TGCGCCAGCAGCTTGGGGGCTAGCGGGACAGTCCAAGAGACCCAGTACTTC; CDR3: CASSLGASGTVQETQYF
J: TRBJ2-3; size: .; V: TRBV5-5; D: .; DNA: TGTGCCAGCAGCTTGGACTTATCTAGCACAGATACGCAGTATTTT; CDR3: CASSLDLSSTDTQYF
J: TRBJ2-3; size: few; V: TRBV2; D: .; DNA: TGTGCCAGCCAAGGACTGTCAGAGACAGATACGCAGTATTTT; CDR3: CASQGLSETDTQYF
J: TRBJ1-1; size: few; V: TRBV29-1; D: .; DNA: TGCAGCGTTAAGTTCGTACAGGGCGAGAACACTGAAGCTTTCTTT; CDR3: CSVKFVQGENTEAFF
J: TRBJ2-7; size: .; V: TRBV12-3/TRBV12-4; D: .; DNA: TGTGCCAGCAGTATCACCTACGAGCAGTACTTC; CDR3: CASSITYEQYF
J: TRBJ2-1; size: many; V: TRBV12-3/TRBV12-4; D: TRBD2; DNA: TGTGCCAGCAGTTTAACCGGCGGGGGGGCAAGTGAGCAGTTCTTC; CDR3: CASSLTGGGASEQFF
J: TRBJ2-1; size: few; V: TRBV20-1; D: .; DNA: TGCAGTGCTAGAGTCTCTAGAAATGAGCAGTTCTTC; CDR3: CSARVSRNEQFF
J: TRBJ2-5; size: few; V: TRBV4-1; D: TRBD2; DNA: TGCGCCAGCAGCCAACCGACTAGCGGGAGACGAGAGACCCAGTACTTC; CDR3: CASSQPTSGRRETQYF
J: TRBJ2-7; size: .; V: TRBV10-3; D: .; DNA: TGTGCCAGACATGGAGTCCGCTTC; CDR3: CARHGVRF
J: TRBJ1-6; size: few; V: TRBV5-1; D: TRBD1; DNA: TGCGCCAGCAGCTTAACTTTGACAGGGGGCGGTTCACCCCTCCACTTT; CDR3: CASSLTLTGGGSPLHF
J: TRBJ2-1; size: few; V: TRBV28; D: TRBD2; DNA: TGTGCCAGCAGTTTAGAGCCGGGACTAGCAGTAGTCGGGCAGTTCTTC; CDR3: CASSLEPGLAVVGQFF
J: TRBJ2-7; size: .; V: TRBV5-1; D: TRBD1; DNA: TGCGCCAGCAGCTTGGAGTACACAGGGGAAAACGAGCAGTACTTC; CDR3: CASSLEYTGENEQYF
J: TRBJ1-1; size: few; V: TRBV4-1; D: .; DNA: TGCGCCAGCAGCCACCTCGGACCGGTGAAAGCTTTCTTT; CDR3: CASSHLGPVKAFF
J: TRBJ2-1; size: .; V: TRBV20-1; D: TRBD1; DNA: TGCAGTGCTAAAAAAGTATCGGGACAGGGGAGTGAGCAGTTCTTC; CDR3: CSAKKVSGQGSEQFF
J: TRBJ2-5; size: once; V: TRBV10-3; D: .; DNA: TGTGCCATCAGTGACTCCTTGGGAGAGACCCAGTACTTC; CDR3: CAISDSLGETQYF
J: TRBJ1-2; size: .; V: TRBV2; D: .; DNA: TGTGCCAGCAGTGATAGTAGCAATACCTATGGCTACACCTTC; CDR3: CASSDSSNTYGYTF